Below, 23 T cell receptor beta chains from the same sample are listed, as sequenced in a study of shared clonotypes between healthy human individuals. Only in-frame clones appear in the TCRdb table, and some are missing; sequencing was by immunoSEQ multiplex PCR. This table has hundreds of thousands of clones, around 78% appearing once. The sequencing input was PBMCs. These receptors all come from a woman aged 40 to 49 in good health. Some clones in this sample may be carry-over from other donors' samples.

The chain employs TRBV2 and TRBJ2-7, with 10 bases aligning to TRBD1. The CDR3 has 13 amino acids. Per the germline V gene, CDR1 is SNHLY and CDR2 is FYNNEI. After removal of 6 bases from V and 3 bases from J, the junction contained 2 bases not matched to a gene. CDR3 loop: CASRGTGVYEQYF. CDR3 in DNA: TGTGCCAGCAGGGGGACAGGGGTCTACGAGCAGTACTTC.

The V call is TRBV7-9, the J call TRBJ2-5; 12 bases line up with TRBD1. Germline-derived CDR1 and CDR2 are SEHNR and FQNEAQ (reference sequence). The CDR3 runs 15 residues. V was pared by 5 bases and J by 5 bases, with 6 bases of the junction left unmatched. The CDR3 protein is CASSIGTGGAETQYF. The DNA for the CDR3 is TGTGCCAGCAGCATAGGGACAGGGGGCGCCGAGACCCAGTACTTC.

With regard to this clone: Other DNA sequences within the sample encode an identical CDR3. The chain carries TRBV18 and TRBJ2-7, with 10 bases aligning to TRBD1. This CDR3 spans 15 amino acids. V shed 5 bases and J 0 bases; nucleotides not matched to a gene: 4. Germline assignment: CDR1 KGHSH and CDR2 LQKENI. Written as DNA, the CDR3 is TGTGCCAGCTCAAGGGACAGGGGCAGCTCCTACGAGCAGTACTTC. The encoded protein is CASSRDRGSSYEQYF.

The chain combines TRBV6-9 with TRBJ2-1; no definite D call. Per germline, CDR1 MNHGY and CDR2 SVAAGI. V was pared by 8 bases and J by 10 bases, with 15 bases between. CDR3 size: 12 residues. CDR3 in DNA: TGTGCCAGCGAGCCTCTAAGAAAAGAGCAGTTCTTC. It is translated as CASEPLRKEQFF.

The chain employs TRBV19 and TRBJ1-1, with D hard to call. The ends were cut back, 7 bases at V and 7 bases at J, with 16 bases in the middle. The CDR3 contains 13 residues. Looked up from germline, CDR1 is LNHDA and CDR2 is SQIVND (reference sequence). The CDR3 protein is CASTLRVGVEAFF. CDR3 nucleotide sequence: TGTGCCAGTACCCTACGCGTGGGAGTTGAAGCTTTCTTT.

The V gene is TRBV5-4, the J gene TRBJ1-3; D unresolved. V was trimmed by 4 bases and J by 0 bases, leaving 11 bases between them. Germline values: CDR1 SGHNT, CDR2 YYREEE (reference sequence). There are 15 residues in the CDR3. The CDR3 sequence: CASSADPLSGNTIYF. The CDR3 DNA follows: TGTGCCAGCAGCGCCGATCCACTCTCTGGAAACACCATATATTTT. Filled out from reference TRBV5-4 and TRBJ1-3, the complete variable domain reads ETGVTQSPTHLIKTRGQQVTLRCSSQSGHNTVSWYQQALGQGPQFIFQYYREEENGRGNFPPRFSGLQFPNYSSELNVNALELDDSALYLCASSADPLSGNTIYFGEGSWLTVV.

This clone was observed at least ten times. The chain is built from TRBV30 and TRBJ2-1, with TRBD2 identical over 8 bases. The CDR3 sequence is 14 residues long. J lost 9 bases, V lost 3 bases, and 10 bases had no gene match. The V gene's germline CDR1 is GTSNPN and CDR2 SVGIG (reference sequence). The CDR3 DNA reads as TGTGCCTGGAGAGGAGGAGGAGCGGGAGTTGAGCAGTTCTTC. Residues: CAWRGGGAGVEQFF. The entire variable domain, with the rest obtained from reference TRBV30 and TRBJ2-1, is as follows: SQTIHQWPATLVQPVGSPLSLECTVEGTSNPNLYWYRQAAGRGLQLLFYSVGIGQISSEVPQNLSASRPQDRQFILSSKKLLLSDSGFYLCAWRGGGAGVEQFFGPGTRLTVL.

The DNA for the CDR3 is TGTGCCAGCAGCTCCAAAGCGGGAGGAGACTACAATGAGCAGTTCTTC. Amino acid sequence: CASSSKAGGDYNEQFF. J is TRBJ2-1 and V is TRBV5-4; 9 bases match TRBD2. J was trimmed by 3 bases and V by 3 bases; bases with no gene match: 7. This CDR3 region has 16 residues. Per germline, CDR1 SGHNT and CDR2 YYREEE (reference sequence).

The chain uses TRBV28 and TRBJ2-6, with D hard to call. V was cut by 7 bases and J by 3 bases, with 7 bases left in between. Germline CDR1 is MDHEN and CDR2 is SYDVKM. The CDR3 loop spans 13 amino acids. The chain's CDR3 is CASKWGGANVLTF. In DNA, the CDR3 is TGTGCCAGCAAATGGGGTGGGGCCAACGTCCTGACTTTC. The complete variable domain, with remaining parts taken from reference TRBV28 and TRBJ2-6, reads DVKVTQSSRYLVKRTGEKVFLECVQDMDHENMFWYRQDPGLGLRLIYFSYDVKMKEKGDIPEGYSVSREKKERFSLILESASTNQTSMYLCASKWGGANVLTFGAGSRLTVL.

V is TRBV5-5 and J is TRBJ2-7, with D uncertain. The germline V and J ends were trimmed by 3 bases and 9 bases, with 7 bases remaining between them. Per the germline V gene, CDR1 is SGHKS and CDR2 is YYEKEE (reference sequence). This CDR3 has 10 residues. CDR3 coding DNA: TGTGCCAGCAGCTCCCGACTGCAGTACTTC. Its protein is CASSSRLQYF.

The V call is TRBV9, the J call TRBJ2-5, with 7 bases matching TRBD2. CDR1 and CDR2 (germline): SGDLS, YYNGEE. The trim removed 0 bases at V and 3 bases at J, leaving 8 bases unmatched. The CDR3 is 16 residues long. CDR3 in DNA: TGTGCCAGCAGCGTAGGGCCCCGGGAGGCCGAAGAGACCCAGTACTTC. Translating gives CASSVGPREAEETQYF.

The V and J genes are TRBV30 and TRBJ2-7, with TRBD2 matching 7 bases. CDR1 is GTSNPN and CDR2 is SVGIG in the germline V gene (reference sequence). The junction had 4 bases not matched to a gene; V was cut back by 0 bases and J by 2 bases. CDR3 length: 14 residues. CDR3 nucleotides: TGTGCCTGGAGTGTTTCGGGAGGACCCTACGAGCAGTACTTC. This translates into CAWSVSGGPYEQYF.

The CDR3 region is CASTDVFNEKLFF. The CDR3 DNA reads TGTGCCTCGACGGACGTCTTTAATGAAAAACTGTTTTTT. This chain joins TRBV30 and TRBJ1-4; D gene ambiguous. Germline values: CDR1 GTSNPN, CDR2 SVGIG (reference sequence). Trimming removed 7 bases from V and 4 bases from J, with 13 bases in between. The CDR3 extends over 13 amino acids.

The chain links TRBV5-6 to TRBJ1-2, with D uncertain. Trimming left V 6 bases short and J 4 bases short, with 13 bases between. The CDR3 is 13 residues long. Germline V gives CDR1 SGHDT, CDR2 YYEEEE. The CDR3 region is CASTFSNLYGYTF. In DNA, the CDR3 is TGTGCCAGCACCTTTTCTAACCTCTATGGCTACACCTTC.

About this clone: A much larger clone differs from this one at a single base, so this may be a read error. The chain recombines TRBV5-1 with TRBJ1-1; D not resolved. Trimming pared 0 bases from V and 1 base from J, leaving 4 bases between. This CDR3 is built from 13 residues. Germline CDR1 SGHRS, CDR2 YFSETQ. The CDR3 reads CASSLGANTEAFF. The CDR3 bases are TGCGCCAGCAGCTTGGGGGCGAACACTGAAGCTTTCTTT.

This clone occurred many times. This sequence joins TRBV5-1 and TRBJ2-1; unclear D gene. This CDR3 is 13 amino acids long. CDR1 and CDR2 from the germline V gene are SGHRS and YFSETQ. V dropped 2 bases and J dropped 9 bases, with 12 bases sitting between them. In nucleotides, the CDR3 is TGCGCCAGCAGCTTTGACCTAGTAGGTGAGCAGTTCTTC. It translates to CASSFDLVGEQFF.

The chain combines TRBV6-4 with TRBJ2-1; D unresolved. The ends were cut back, 9 bases at V and 10 bases at J, with 16 bases in the middle. The CDR3 is 12 residues long. Germline V gives CDR1 MRHNA, CDR2 SNTAGT. CDR3 nucleotides: TGTGCCAGACCATTGCGAGTGGACGAGCAGTTCTTC. Amino acid sequence: CARPLRVDEQFF.

This chain connects TRBV28 to TRBJ2-7; D is tentatively TRBD1 or TRBD2 (5 bases each). Per germline, CDR1 MDHEN and CDR2 SYDVKM. V was shortened by 6 bases and J by 4 bases, with 16 bases between the two germline ends. This CDR3 has 14 amino acids. CDR3 in DNA: TGTGCCAGCAGCAAGGGGACCACCCTGTACGAGCAGTACTTC. Translation gives CASSKGTTLYEQYF.

This chain connects TRBV28 to TRBJ2-7; no clear D gene. The CDR3 runs 14 residues. Trimming stripped 2 bases from V and 2 bases from J, with 10 bases between. Germline values: CDR1 MDHEN, CDR2 SYDVKM. In DNA, the CDR3 is TGTGCCAGCAGTTTAACAGTCAACGCCTACGAGCAGTACTTC. Residues: CASSLTVNAYEQYF.

The chain couples TRBV2 to TRBJ2-1, with TRBD1 as a possible D gene (5 bases). CDR1 SNHLY and CDR2 FYNNEI come from the germline V gene. The CDR3 is made up of 13 amino acids. The germline V and J ends were trimmed by 4 bases and 12 bases, with 16 bases remaining between them. CDR3 sequence reads: CASSADSRVVQFF. CDR3 DNA: TGTGCCAGCAGTGCAGACAGCCGGGTTGTGCAGTTCTTC.

This chain connects TRBV29-1 to TRBJ2-2; 11 positions match TRBD2. Germline loops: CDR1 SQVTM, CDR2 ANQGSEA. The CDR3 covers 15 residues. V was pared by 3 bases and J by 6 bases, with 6 bases of the junction left unmatched. CDR3 region: CSVEFALAGAGELFF. The CDR3 DNA reads as TGCAGCGTTGAGTTTGCACTAGCGGGAGCCGGGGAGCTGTTTTTT.

This chain uses TRBV4-2 with TRBJ2-1; 7 bases match TRBD2. V was pared by 4 bases and J by 8 bases, with 5 bases of the junction left unmatched. The CDR3 runs 13 residues. Germline V gives CDR1 LGHNA, CDR2 YNFKEQ. The CDR3 DNA reads TGTGCCAGCAGCCGGGAGGGCCAGGATGAGCAGTTCTTC. It translates to CASSREGQDEQFF.

This clone was picked up a small number of times. This chain's CDR3 is CASSPMRGDTEAFF. The CDR3 coding sequence is TGTGCCAGCAGCCCCATGCGAGGGGACACTGAAGCTTTCTTT. The V and J genes are TRBV5-4 and TRBJ1-1; D perhaps matches TRBD1 (5 bases). This CDR3 is 14 amino acids long. The V gene's germline CDR1 is SGHNT and CDR2 YYREEE (reference sequence). Trimming took off 4 bases at V and 3 bases at J, with 13 bases between the two ends.